Listed here are 20 T cell receptor beta chains from one sample, sequenced in a study of beta chain features in type 1 diabetes. Expressed TCRB transcripts were sequenced because the entire RNA isolate underwent reverse transcription. Data came from immunoSEQ multiplex PCR; TCRdb stores just in-frame clones and leaves some out. The data hold more than 50,000 clones, with approximately 59% observed a single time. Material for sequencing was Tregs from blood. The receptors shown here come from a woman in her late teens or twenties in good health.

This clone showed up just a few times. This chain joins TRBV29-1 and TRBJ1-5, with 8 positions matching TRBD1. The CDR3 extends over 13 amino acids. Germline loops: CDR1 SQVTM, CDR2 ANQGSEA. The CDR3 sequence: CAIGTGMNQPQHF. In nucleotides, the CDR3 is TGCGCCATAGGGACAGGAATGAATCAGCCCCAGCATTTT.

This clone was found a few times. The CDR3 here is CASSFSGSGANVLTF. The DNA of the CDR3 is TGTGCCAGCAGCTTTTCAGGGTCTGGGGCCAACGTCCTGACTTTC. The chain employs TRBV7-9 and TRBJ2-6, with TRBD1 as a possible D gene (5 bases). The V gene's germline CDR1 is SEHNR and CDR2 FQNEAQ (reference sequence). The CDR3 runs 15 residues. Deletions cut 3 bases from V and 1 base from J, with 7 bases between.

This clone was recorded once. The chain couples TRBV5-1 to TRBJ2-7, with 7 bases matching TRBD1. CDR3 length: 14 residues. Germline V gene lookup returns CDR1 SGHRS and CDR2 YFSETQ. The V segment lost 1 base and the J segment 4 bases; nucleotides outside the gene matches: 5. CDR3 in DNA: TGCGCCAGCAGCTTGACAGGGGTTGAGTACGAGCAGTACTTC. Amino acid sequence: CASSLTGVEYEQYF.

The chain joins TRBV28 to TRBJ1-1; no clear D gene. Germline V lookup: CDR1 MDHEN, CDR2 SYDVKM. CDR3 size: 12 residues. Trimming took 8 bases from V and 0 from J, leaving 7 bases between them. The CDR3 DNA follows: TGTGCCAGCTATTCGGTGAACACTGAAGCTTTCTTT. This gives the protein CASYSVNTEAFF.

This chain joins TRBV29-1 and TRBJ2-1, with TRBD2 identical over 14 bases. The V and J ends lost 7 bases and 7 bases, in that order; junction bases with no gene match: 3. The CDR3 is made up of 13 amino acids. CDR1 is SQVTM, CDR2 ANQGSEA, per germline. The CDR3 sequence is CSGGLAGENEQFF. The CDR3 nucleotides read TGCAGCGGGGGACTAGCGGGGGAGAATGAGCAGTTCTTC.

This chain connects TRBV6-1 to TRBJ1-1, with unresolved D. The CDR3 loop spans 13 amino acids. V gave up 3 bases and J gave up 1 base, with 6 bases separating them. Germline V gene sequence: CDR1 MNHNS, CDR2 SASEGT. The CDR3 bases are TGTGCCAGCAGTGAGGTAGCGAACACTGAAGCTTTCTTT. Translating gives CASSEVANTEAFF.

This sequence joins TRBV7-2 and TRBJ1-1; D uncertain. The CDR3 has 13 residues. Germline lookup yields CDR1 SGHTA and CDR2 FQGNSA. V was shortened by 5 bases and J by 7 bases, with 14 bases between the two germline ends. The chain's CDR3 is CASSREVRLEAFF. The CDR3 nucleotides read TGTGCCAGCAGCCGGGAGGTCCGGCTTGAAGCTTTCTTT.

The chain recombines TRBV7-9 with TRBJ2-2; 7 bases match TRBD2. V shed 4 bases and J 6 bases; nucleotides not matched to a gene: 17. Germline loops: CDR1 SEHNR, CDR2 FQNEAQ (reference sequence). This CDR3 comprises 18 residues. CDR3 nucleotides: TGTGCCAGCAGCTCGATGGGTGGTGGCGGGAGAGCTTCCGGGGAGCTGTTTTTT. It translates to CASSSMGGGGRASGELFF.

The rearrangement uses TRBV5-4 and TRBJ2-7; the match to TRBD2 covers 10 bases. Germline V gene sequence: CDR1 SGHNT, CDR2 YYREEE (reference sequence). The CDR3 is 15 amino acids. V was pared by 4 bases and J by 4 bases, with 8 bases of the junction left unmatched. The CDR3 DNA reads TGTGCCAGCAGCCAAGATCTACTAGCGGGGTACGAGCAGTACTTC. This gives the protein CASSQDLLAGYEQYF. Filled out from reference TRBV5-4 and TRBJ2-7, the complete variable domain reads ETGVTQSPTHLIKTRGQQVTLRCSSQSGHNTVSWYQQALGQGPQFIFQYYREEENGRGNFPPRFSGLQFPNYSSELNVNALELDDSALYLCASSQDLLAGYEQYFGPGTRLTVT.

V and J are TRBV19 and TRBJ2-2, with D perhaps matching TRBD1 (5 bases). Trimming took 5 bases from V and 4 from J, leaving 17 bases between them. This CDR3 is built from 16 residues. From germline, CDR1 is LNHDA and CDR2 SQIVND (reference sequence). In nucleotides, the CDR3 is TGTGCCAGTAGTCTTACAAGGGGCTTACGCACCGGGGAGCTGTTTTTT. Its translation is CASSLTRGLRTGELFF. The full variable domain, its missing parts supplied by reference TRBV19 and TRBJ2-2, is DGGITQSPKYLFRKEGQNVTLSCEQNLNHDAMYWYRQDPGQGLRLIYYSQIVNDFQKGDIAEGYSVSREKKESFPLTVTSAQKNPTAFYLCASSLTRGLRTGELFFGEGSRLTVL.

The chain has TRBV6-5 and TRBJ2-3; D unclear. Trimming left V 5 bases short and J 6 bases short, with 9 bases between. The CDR3 is made up of 12 amino acids. From germline, CDR1 is MNHEY and CDR2 SVGAGI. The CDR3 region is CASSALQDTQYF. The CDR3 DNA sequence: TGTGCCAGCAGTGCGCTACAGGATACGCAGTATTTT.

The chain recombines TRBV5-1 with TRBJ2-2, with D uncertain. Germline loops: CDR1 SGHRS, CDR2 YFSETQ. V was cut by 4 bases and J by 4 bases, with 11 bases left in between. The CDR3 covers 14 residues. In DNA, the CDR3 is TGCGCCAGCAGCCCCACCACCGGCACCGGGGAGCTGTTTTTT. Translating it yields CASSPTTGTGELFF.

There are a few counts of this clone. The chain employs TRBV11-1 and TRBJ1-2; the D is unclear. Deletions cut 5 bases from V and 0 bases from J, with 13 bases between. Germline V gives CDR1 SGHAT, CDR2 FQDESV (reference sequence). There are 15 residues in the CDR3. The CDR3 DNA is TGTGCCAGCAGCGTCGTTGGTGGGCCTAACTATGGCTACACCTTC. This sequence encodes CASSVVGGPNYGYTF.

This clone was detected only once. This chain connects TRBV18 to TRBJ1-2; weak D call: TRBD1 (5 bases). The germline V and J ends were trimmed by 6 bases and 3 bases, with 11 bases remaining between them. The V gene's germline CDR1 is KGHSH and CDR2 LQKENI. CDR3 size: 13 residues. The CDR3 region is CASSIRVDYGYTF. CDR3 nucleotide sequence: TGTGCCAGCTCGATCAGGGTGGACTATGGCTACACCTTC.

The CDR3, as DNA: TGTGCCAGCAGTGAAGACAGGGGAGATACGCAGTATTTT. Protein: CASSEDRGDTQYF. V and J are TRBV6-5 and TRBJ2-3; the match to TRBD1 covers 8 bases. This CDR3 comprises 13 residues. Germline V lookup: CDR1 MNHEY, CDR2 SVGAGI. J gave up 5 bases and V 5 bases, and 3 bases lay outside the gene matches.

This clone was picked up one time. V usage is TRBV5-1 and J usage is TRBJ2-3; D is perhaps TRBD2 (5 bases). The CDR3 length is 16 residues. The germline V and J ends were trimmed by 1 base and 2 bases, with 14 bases remaining between them. CDR1 and CDR2 (germline): SGHRS, YFSETQ. The CDR3 bases are TGCGCCAGCAGCTTGAGGAGGACCTACACCACAGATACGCAGTATTTT. Amino acid sequence: CASSLRRTYTTDTQYF.

The genes are TRBV1 and TRBJ2-2; the table calls TRBD2, which could not be checked here. TRBV1 counts as a pseudogene. This CDR3 region has 19 residues. The CDR3 sequence is CTSSQDDIYGGTVTGELFF. CDR3 nucleotide sequence: TGCACCAGCAGCCAAGATGATATTTACGGCGGGACCGTGACCGGGGAGCTGTTTTTT.

The V gene is TRBV5-1, the J gene TRBJ2-3; D is unclear. Germline CDR1 and CDR2: SGHRS and YFSETQ. The CDR3 contains 15 residues. V lost 1 base to trimming and J lost 2 bases, with 11 bases between them. The CDR3 region is CASSLSLTYTDTQYF. The CDR3 DNA follows: TGCGCCAGCAGCTTGAGTTTAACCTACACAGATACGCAGTATTTT.

J is TRBJ2-1 and V is TRBV10-2, with 12 bases lining up with TRBD2. CDR1 WSHSY and CDR2 SAAADI come from the germline V gene. CDR3 length: 15 residues. J gave up 3 bases and V 7 bases, and 4 bases lay outside the gene matches. The CDR3 sequence is CASNPGLAGYNEQFF. CDR3 DNA sequence: TGCGCCAGCAATCCGGGACTAGCGGGCTACAATGAGCAGTTCTTC.

The chain combines TRBV7-2 with TRBJ1-5; TRBD1 aligns across 7 bases. The CDR3 extends over 15 amino acids. V gave up 4 bases and J gave up 3 bases; unmatched junction bases: 6. Germline V gene sequence: CDR1 SGHTA, CDR2 FQGNSA. This CDR3 reads CASSYYGTVNQPQHF. CDR3 bases: TGTGCCAGCAGCTATTACGGGACAGTCAATCAGCCCCAGCATTTT.